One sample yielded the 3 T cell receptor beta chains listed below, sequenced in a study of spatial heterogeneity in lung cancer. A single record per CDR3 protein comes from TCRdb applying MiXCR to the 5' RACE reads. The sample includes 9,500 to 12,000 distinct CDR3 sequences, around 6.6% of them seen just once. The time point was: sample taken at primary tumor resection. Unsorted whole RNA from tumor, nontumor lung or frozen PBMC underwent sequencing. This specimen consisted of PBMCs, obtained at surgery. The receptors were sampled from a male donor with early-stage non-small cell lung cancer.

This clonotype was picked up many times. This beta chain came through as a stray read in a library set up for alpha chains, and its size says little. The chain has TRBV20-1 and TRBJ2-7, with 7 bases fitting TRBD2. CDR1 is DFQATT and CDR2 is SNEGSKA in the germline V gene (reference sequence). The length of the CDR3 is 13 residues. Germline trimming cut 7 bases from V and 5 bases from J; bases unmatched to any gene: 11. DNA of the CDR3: TGCAGTGACGGGACTAACCCCGACGACGAGCAGTACTTC. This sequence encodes CSDGTNPDDEQYF.

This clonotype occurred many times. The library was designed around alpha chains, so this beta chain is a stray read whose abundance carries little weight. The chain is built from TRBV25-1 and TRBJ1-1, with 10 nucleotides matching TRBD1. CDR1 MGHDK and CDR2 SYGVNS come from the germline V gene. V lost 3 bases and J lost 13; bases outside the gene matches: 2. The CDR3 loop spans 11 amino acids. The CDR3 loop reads CASSDGTGDFF. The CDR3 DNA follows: TGTGCCAGCAGTGATGGGACAGGGGATTTCTTT.

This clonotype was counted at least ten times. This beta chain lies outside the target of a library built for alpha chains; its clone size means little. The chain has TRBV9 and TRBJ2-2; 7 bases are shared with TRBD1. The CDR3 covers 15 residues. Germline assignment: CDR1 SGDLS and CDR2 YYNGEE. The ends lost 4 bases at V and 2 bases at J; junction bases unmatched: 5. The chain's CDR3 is CASSQTGSNTGELFF. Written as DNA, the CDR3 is TGTGCCAGCAGCCAGACAGGGTCTAACACCGGGGAGCTGTTTTTT.